This T cell receptor beta chain derives from a study of blood T cell repertoires in COVID-19. Study information: Specimens from acute and convalescent COVID-19 originated in the United States, Italy and Spain. Nucleic acid was either cDNA or gDNA, and it came from T cells, B-cell-depleted T cells, or PBMCs.

Study processing details: For nucleated cells, counts were estimated from reference gene primer amplification. Libraries were prepared by immunoSEQ multiplex PCR; TCRdb keeps only in-frame clonotypes and omits some of them. The V and J calls and clone size come from that table; D and trimming were worked out from the DNA. The sample records hundreds of thousands of clones, approximately 90% being singletons. Trimming cost V 0 bases and J 8 bases, with 20 bases left between them. CDR1 and CDR2 (germline): MNHNS, SASEGT. This CDR3 has 17 residues. The sample consisted of peripheral blood. The source of this sequence is a man aged 35 to 55 with acute or convalescent COVID-19. The rearrangement uses TRBV6-1 and TRBJ1-5; D perhaps matches TRBD1 (5 bases). This CDR3 reads CASSEAELKQVYKPQHF. In DNA form, the CDR3 reads TGTGCCAGCAGTGAAGCGGAACTAAAACAGGTCTATAAGCCCCAGCATTTT.